The 23 T cell receptor beta chains reported below all come from one sample, sequenced in a study of blood T cell repertoires in COVID-19. The table came from immunoSEQ multiplex PCR; TCRdb's copy has only in-frame clones and leaves some out. The table includes 270,000 or so clones, 81% detected once. The specimen was peripheral blood. The receptor source for this set is a woman aged 55-70 years with active or convalescent COVID-19.

The chain carries TRBV19 and TRBJ1-2; TRBD1 matches 8 bases. CDR1 is LNHDA, CDR2 SQIVND, per germline (reference sequence). The CDR3 loop spans 15 amino acids. With 3 bases clipped from V and 6 bases from J, the junction kept 9 bases outside the gene matches. The CDR3 region is CASSMVDREMDGYTF. For the CDR3, the DNA is TGTGCCAGTAGTATGGTGGACAGGGAAATGGATGGCTACACCTTC. Together with reference TRBV19 and TRBJ1-2, the CDR3 gives the full variable domain: DGGITQSPKYLFRKEGQNVTLSCEQNLNHDAMYWYRQDPGQGLRLIYYSQIVNDFQKGDIAEGYSVSREKKESFPLTVTSAQKNPTAFYLCASSMVDREMDGYTFGSGTRLTVV.

The V call is TRBV6-1, the J call TRBJ1-2, with a weak D call TRBD1 (6 bases). The length of the CDR3 is 16 residues. Germline CDR1 reads MNHNS; CDR2 reads SASEGT. Trimming left V 3 bases short and J 4 bases short, with 18 bases between. In nucleotides, the CDR3 is TGTGCCAGCAGTGAGGGACACACGAACGGCCTCTATGGCTACACCTTC. It specifies CASSEGHTNGLYGYTF.

The chain links TRBV5-4 to TRBJ1-4, with D hard to call. Trimming removed 4 bases from V and 2 bases from J, with 6 bases in between. Per the germline V gene, CDR1 is SGHNT and CDR2 is YYREEE (reference sequence). This CDR3 spans 13 amino acids. CDR3 sequence (DNA): TGTGCCAGCAGCGTTATCACTAATGAAAAACTGTTTTTT. Translated, it gives CASSVITNEKLFF. The full variable domain, in which reference TRBV5-4 and TRBJ1-4 provide the parts outside the CDR3, is ETGVTQSPTHLIKTRGQQVTLRCSSQSGHNTVSWYQQALGQGPQFIFQYYREEENGRGNFPPRFSGLQFPNYSSELNVNALELDDSALYLCASSVITNEKLFFGSGTQLSVL.

This chain joins TRBV5-5 and TRBJ1-1; a weak D match, TRBD1 (5 bases). CDR3 length equals 13 residues. Trimming took 4 bases from V and 6 from J, leaving 13 bases between them. CDR1 and CDR2 from the germline V gene are SGHKS and YYEKEE (reference sequence). The CDR3 DNA sequence: TGTGCCAGCAGCGCCCCAGGGTTGGCTGAAGCTTTCTTT. It translates to CASSAPGLAEAFF.

The CDR3 reads CASSGSGVYNEQFF. CDR3 DNA sequence: TGTGCCAGCAGCGGTAGCGGGGTCTACAATGAGCAGTTCTTC. The rearrangement uses TRBV6-5 and TRBJ2-1, with 8 bases aligning to TRBD2. V was pared by 6 bases and J by 3 bases, with 4 bases of the junction left unmatched. Germline CDR1 and CDR2: MNHEY and SVGAGI. This CDR3 is built from 14 residues.

The chain combines TRBV7-2 with TRBJ2-1; no clear D. V lost 1 base to trimming and J lost 3 bases, with 7 bases between them. Germline CDR1 is SGHTA and CDR2 is FQGNSA. The CDR3 is 14 residues long. CDR3 amino acids: CASSLEAGYNEQFF. CDR3 bases: TGTGCCAGCAGCTTAGAAGCAGGCTACAATGAGCAGTTCTTC.

This chain links TRBV6-5 with TRBJ2-7; D is possibly TRBD2 (5 bases). The germline gives CDR1 MNHEY, CDR2 SVGAGI. V was pared by 2 bases and J by 4 bases, with 9 bases between. The CDR3 runs to 13 residues. The CDR3 sequence: CASSYRGRYEQYF. CDR3 nucleotide sequence: TGTGCCAGCAGTTACCGGGGTCGGTACGAGCAGTACTTC.

V and J are TRBV19 and TRBJ2-5; 12 positions agree with TRBD2. The CDR3 totals 15 residues. Germline CDR1 LNHDA, CDR2 SQIVND (reference sequence). Trimming at V came to 5 bases and at J to 4 bases, leaving 5 bases not matched to a gene. As DNA, the CDR3 is TGTGCCAGTAGTCGTCTAGCGGGGGGGCCAGAGACCCAGTACTTC. Its translation: CASSRLAGGPETQYF.

The chain uses TRBV14 and TRBJ1-2; 7 bases line up with TRBD1. The CDR3 length is 17 residues. In germline, CDR1 is SGHDN, CDR2 FVKESK. Trimming at V came to 0 bases and at J to 3 bases, leaving 10 bases not matched to a gene. The CDR3 DNA sequence: TGTGCCAGCAGCCAAGATCCTCGGGACAGTGATTACTATGGCTACACCTTC. The encoded protein is CASSQDPRDSDYYGYTF.

Points on this clone: Because the CDR3 is missing its conserved closing phenylalanine or tryptophan, this is likely a read error. Because the CDR3's place on the DNA is in doubt, the DNA is left out and the CDR3 is given as listed by TCRdb. The chain links TRBV20-1 to TRBJ2-7; TRBD1 reflects the table's D call only, with no check against the DNA. The germline gives CDR1 DFQATT, CDR2 SNEGSKA (reference sequence). Both ends counted, the CDR3 spans 10 residues. CDR3: CSANPQQGAL.

This chain uses TRBV5-4 with TRBJ2-3; the match to TRBD2 covers 7 bases. From germline, CDR1 is SGHNT and CDR2 YYREEE (reference sequence). J gave up 5 bases and V 0 bases, and 3 bases lay outside the gene matches. The CDR3 is 14 residues long. The CDR3 sequence is CASSLGLAGDTQYF. CDR3 sequence (DNA): TGTGCCAGCAGCTTGGGACTAGCCGGAGATACGCAGTATTTT.

This clone was detected a few times. This chain connects TRBV18 to TRBJ1-2; tentatively, D is TRBD1 (6 bases). The CDR3 extends over 14 amino acids. Germline V gene lookup returns CDR1 KGHSH and CDR2 LQKENI. CDR3 DNA: TGTGCGGAAACAGGGCCAAGTTTTAGAGATGGCTACACCTTC. Translation: CAETGPSFRDGYTF.

This rearrangement joins TRBV2 to TRBJ2-5; no definite D call. Germline CDR1 is SNHLY and CDR2 is FYNNEI. The CDR3 is 13 amino acids. Trimming pared 7 bases from V and 13 bases from J, leaving 22 bases between. CDR3 protein: CASNVGGRLRWYF. The CDR3 DNA reads TGTGCCAGCAACGTTGGCGGAAGGCTGCGGTGGTACTTC.

This clone came up once. The V and J genes are TRBV20-1 and TRBJ2-7; D is possibly TRBD1 (5 bases). Germline-derived CDR1 and CDR2 are DFQATT and SNEGSKA (reference sequence). The CDR3 contains 14 residues. V was shortened by 3 bases and J by 4 bases, with 16 bases between the two germline ends. CDR3 DNA sequence: TGCAGTGCTAGTACCAACCCGACAGCTTACGAGCAGTACTTC. Translation: CSASTNPTAYEQYF.

This sequence joins TRBV10-3 and TRBJ1-1; maybe TRBD1 (6 bases). CDR1 is ENHRY and CDR2 is SYGVKD in the germline V gene. Trimming took 7 bases from V and 4 from J, leaving 13 bases between them. The CDR3 is made up of 13 amino acids. The CDR3 sequence is CAIKGGLGTEAFF. The DNA of the CDR3 is TGTGCCATCAAGGGGGGGTTGGGCACTGAAGCTTTCTTT.

The chain joins TRBV6-5 to TRBJ2-3; a weak D match, TRBD1 (5 bases). Per germline, CDR1 MNHEY and CDR2 SVGAGI. The CDR3 has 16 residues. V gave up 0 bases and J gave up 0 bases, with 10 bases separating them. The CDR3 region is CASSYSGAGSTDTQYF. CDR3 DNA sequence: TGTGCCAGCAGTTACTCAGGGGCAGGTAGCACAGATACGCAGTATTTT.

Comment on this clone: This sample also contains other DNA sequences that code for the same CDR3. The chain has TRBV7-9 and TRBJ2-7; D ambiguous. V was cut by 1 base and J by 2 bases, with 12 bases left in between. The CDR3 has 15 amino acids. CDR1 SEHNR and CDR2 FQNEAQ come from the germline V gene (reference sequence). The CDR3 DNA follows: TGTGCCAGCAGCTTAGTGTCCGGTCGCACCTACGAGCAGTACTTC. Residues: CASSLVSGRTYEQYF.

The chain employs TRBV7-2 and TRBJ1-6, with a tentative D call TRBD1 (6 bases). The V and J ends lost 0 bases and 10 bases respectively, with 16 bases between them. The CDR3 has 16 amino acids. Germline CDR1 is SGHTA and CDR2 is FQGNSA. The CDR3 region is CASSLAKGQVNSPLHF. The CDR3 nucleotides are TGTGCCAGCAGCTTAGCGAAGGGACAAGTAAACTCACCCCTCCACTTT.

The V call is TRBV5-1, the J call TRBJ2-3; 9 nucleotides agree with TRBD2. In germline, CDR1 is SGHRS, CDR2 YFSETQ. The CDR3 is made up of 15 amino acids. The junction had 7 bases not matched to a gene; V was cut back by 7 bases and J by 1 base. This CDR3 is CASASGGRGTDTQYF. The CDR3 DNA sequence: TGCGCCAGCGCCAGCGGGGGGAGGGGCACAGATACGCAGTATTTT.

The CDR3 is CASKWDKTGELFF. CDR3 sequence (DNA): TGTGCCAGCAAGTGGGACAAGACCGGGGAGCTGTTTTTT. V gene TRBV2 combines with J gene TRBJ2-2; D perhaps matches TRBD1 (6 bases). CDR1 and CDR2 (germline): SNHLY, FYNNEI. V shed 7 bases and J shed 5 bases, with 11 bases lying between them. This CDR3 is 13 amino acids long.

CDR3 loop: CASSYSGAAFF. Here the CDR3 DNA reads TGTGCCAGCAGCTATAGCGGGGCAGCTTTCTTT. This chain connects TRBV27 to TRBJ1-1; D is perhaps TRBD1 (5 bases). The CDR3 is made up of 11 amino acids. Trimming stripped 6 bases from V and 10 bases from J, with 12 bases between. Germline CDR1 is MNHEY and CDR2 is SMNVEV (reference sequence).

This clone was found once. The chain joins TRBV11-2 to TRBJ2-7; 9 bases align to TRBD1. The ends lost 2 bases at V and 2 bases at J; junction bases unmatched: 4. The CDR3 is made up of 15 amino acids. The germline gives CDR1 SGHAT, CDR2 FQNNGV. For the CDR3, the DNA is TGTGCCAGCAGCTTACCCGGACAGGGGCCCTACGAGCAGTACTTC. Protein product: CASSLPGQGPYEQYF.

The chain employs TRBV5-1 and TRBJ1-1; 9 nucleotides agree with TRBD1. The CDR3 spans 14 residues. From germline, CDR1 is SGHRS and CDR2 YFSETQ. The V segment lost 3 bases and the J segment 3 bases; nucleotides outside the gene matches: 3. The CDR3 bases are TGCGCCAGCAGCTCGACAGGGGGGGACACTGAAGCTTTCTTT. Translation: CASSSTGGDTEAFF.